A single sample is the source of the 32 T cell receptor beta chains below, sequenced in a study of graft-versus-host responses after intestinal transplantation. Lymphocytes (intraepithelial and lamina propria) were released by processing the graft tissue. Some clones are missing from TCRdb's copy, which holds only in-frame ones; the method was immunoSEQ multiplex PCR. The table has just under 65,000 clones, about nine tenths seen once. The specimen was ileum tissue, collected less than 400 days after transplant. The receptors shown here come from a human patient who received an intestinal transplant, so some T cells may come from the graft donor.

This clone was seen just once. The rearrangement joins TRBV6-6 to TRBJ1-6, with no clear D. Trimming pared 2 bases from V and 4 bases from J, leaving 9 bases between. This CDR3 spans 15 amino acids. The germline gives CDR1 MNHNY, CDR2 SVGAGI (reference sequence). The CDR3 sequence: CASSYREQYNSPLHF. Written as DNA, the CDR3 is TGTGCCAGCAGTTACCGAGAACAGTATAATTCACCCCTCCACTTT.

This clone occurred a few times. The J gene is TRBJ1-4, the V gene TRBV2; D gene unclear. In germline, CDR1 is SNHLY, CDR2 FYNNEI. V was shortened by 8 bases and J by 0 bases, with 13 bases between the two germline ends. This CDR3 comprises 15 residues. The CDR3 sequence: CASLAKLSTNEKLFF. DNA of the CDR3: TGTGCCAGCTTAGCCAAACTTTCAACTAATGAAAAACTGTTTTTT.

This clone was recorded a few times. V is TRBV2 and J is TRBJ1-4; D is undetermined. V lost 8 bases to trimming and J lost 8 bases, with 9 bases between them. CDR3 size: 11 residues. The germline gives CDR1 SNHLY, CDR2 FYNNEI. CDR3 sequence reads: CASRIEEKLFF. The CDR3 region has the DNA TGTGCCAGCCGGATAGAGGAAAAACTGTTTTTT.

This rearrangement joins TRBV4-1 to TRBJ2-5, with D perhaps matching TRBD1 or TRBD2 (5 bases each). The end of the DNA aligns better with TRBJ2-7, so the J call may be wrong. CDR1 is MGHRA, CDR2 YSYEKL, per germline. This CDR3 region has 15 residues. CDR3 coding DNA: TGCGCCAGCAGCGGAGCCTCCAACGGGGCCGACGAGCAGTACTTC. Translated, it gives CASSGASNGADEQYF.

V is TRBV7-2 and J is TRBJ2-7; D may be TRBD2 (7 bases). Germline CDR1 and CDR2: SGHTA and FQGNSA. CDR3 size: 15 residues. V dropped 0 bases and J dropped 5 bases, with 14 bases sitting between them. The CDR3 spells CASSLAVGGRDEQYF. DNA of the CDR3: TGTGCCAGCAGCTTAGCGGTGGGGGGGCGAGACGAGCAGTACTTC.

V and J are TRBV5-1 and TRBJ2-7; D remains ambiguous. CDR3 size: 16 residues. V was cut by 2 bases and J by 4 bases, with 19 bases left in between. Germline V CDR1 and CDR2: SGHRS, YFSETQ. Written as DNA, the CDR3 is TGCGCCAGCAGCTTAGATGGTGGGCAGGTCTCGTACGAGCAGTACTTC. Translation gives CASSLDGGQVSYEQYF.

This clone was seen only a few times. CDR3 amino acids: CASSPGQGNEKLFF. For the CDR3, the DNA is TGTGCCAGCTCCCCTGGACAGGGTAATGAAAAACTGTTTTTT. This rearrangement joins TRBV18 to TRBJ1-4; the match to TRBD1 covers 8 bases. CDR1 and CDR2 from the germline V gene are KGHSH and LQKENI. The CDR3 is made up of 14 amino acids. The ends lost 6 bases at V and 4 bases at J; junction bases unmatched: 4.

This chain links TRBV11-2 with TRBJ1-3, with unresolved D. The CDR3 runs 14 residues. V was cut by 6 bases and J by 4 bases, with 13 bases left in between. In germline, CDR1 is SGHAT, CDR2 FQNNGV. In DNA form, the CDR3 reads TGTGCCAGCAGGCGGGTACCAACAGGAAACACCATATATTTT. Protein product: CASRRVPTGNTIYF.

J is TRBJ2-2 and V is TRBV10-3; D might be TRBD1 (5 bases). The CDR3 is 13 residues long. Per germline, CDR1 ENHRY and CDR2 SYGVKD. V was pared by 6 bases and J by 7 bases, with 12 bases between. CDR3 loop: CAISGQGSGELFF. As DNA, the CDR3 is TGTGCCATCAGCGGGCAGGGTAGCGGGGAGCTGTTTTTT.

CDR3 sequence: CASSYDRAAGNTIYF. The CDR3 DNA follows: TGTGCCAGCAGTTACGACAGGGCCGCTGGAAACACCATATATTTT. This chain uses TRBV6-5 with TRBJ1-3, with 7 positions matching TRBD1. Germline values: CDR1 MNHEY, CDR2 SVGAGI. This CDR3 spans 15 amino acids. The V gene end was trimmed by 2 bases and the J gene end by 2 bases; junction bases not matched to a gene: 3.

This rearrangement joins TRBV5-1 to TRBJ1-1; 10 bases align to TRBD1. J lost 4 bases, V lost 0 bases, and 12 bases had no gene match. CDR1 is SGHRS and CDR2 is YFSETQ in the germline V gene. The CDR3 is 18 residues long. The CDR3 DNA follows: TGCGCCAGCAGCTTGGGACAGGGGGCTTTGGGTGATGGCACTGAAGCTTTCTTT. Translated: CASSLGQGALGDGTEAFF.

CDR3 in amino acids: CASSVATGFGELFF. CDR3 DNA sequence: TGTGCCAGCAGCGTAGCTACGGGTTTCGGGGAGCTGTTTTTT. The chain joins TRBV9 to TRBJ2-2; D gene ambiguous. Trimming stripped 0 bases from V and 7 bases from J, with 10 bases between. The CDR3 has 14 amino acids. Per germline, CDR1 SGDLS and CDR2 YYNGEE.

This clone has only one observation. The rearrangement joins TRBV29-1 to TRBJ1-1; 10 nucleotides match TRBD1. Looked up from germline, CDR1 is SQVTM and CDR2 is ANQGSEA. Losses at the gene ends were 5 bases for V and 6 bases for J; bases not matched to a gene: 12. CDR3 length: 15 amino acids. CDR3 region: CSVPFWGQGSAEAFF. The DNA of the CDR3 is TGCAGCGTTCCCTTTTGGGGACAGGGGTCCGCTGAAGCTTTCTTT.

The V gene is TRBV30, the J gene TRBJ2-7, with 8 nucleotides matching TRBD2. Germline V gene lookup returns CDR1 GTSNPN and CDR2 SVGIG (reference sequence). V was clipped by 1 base and J by 3 bases; unmatched bases: 23. CDR3 length equals 20 residues. CDR3 sequence: CAWSALLRFGDREGFYEQYF. The CDR3 DNA is TGTGCCTGGAGTGCCCTTTTGCGGTTTGGCGACCGGGAGGGTTTCTACGAGCAGTACTTC.

V and J are TRBV6-1 and TRBJ2-3; TRBD1 matches at 7 bases. CDR1 is MNHNS and CDR2 is SASEGT in the germline V gene. The CDR3 runs 13 residues. The ends lost 7 bases at V and 2 bases at J; junction bases unmatched: 3. The CDR3 here is CASNGQVTDTQYF. CDR3 DNA: TGTGCCAGCAACGGACAGGTCACAGATACGCAGTATTTT.

This chain joins TRBV28 and TRBJ2-5, with TRBD2 identical over 12 bases. The last part of the DNA fits TRBJ2-7 better; the J call may be wrong. Germline CDR1 reads MDHEN; CDR2 reads SYDVKM. CDR3 size: 14 residues. The CDR3 DNA is TGTGCCAGCAGCCCTAGCGGGAGGGAGATCGAGCAGTACTTC. Protein product: CASSPSGREIEQYF.

This chain joins TRBV11-3 and TRBJ2-7; 10 bases are a match to TRBD1. The germline CDR1 and CDR2 sequences are SGHNT and YENEEA. V shed 4 bases, J shed 7 bases, and the junction held 10 bases outside the gene matches. The length of the CDR3 is 15 residues. Written as DNA, the CDR3 is TGTGCCAGCAGCTCGTCCGGGACAGGGGTCGGAGAGCAGTACTTC. The encoded protein is CASSSSGTGVGEQYF.

The genes are TRBV7-2 and TRBJ2-5; maybe TRBD1 (5 bases). Germline V CDR1 and CDR2: SGHTA, FQGNSA. Deletions cut 1 base from V and 4 bases from J, with 7 bases between. The CDR3 totals 13 residues. CDR3 nucleotides: TGTGCCAGCAGCTTAGGGGGCGGAGAGACCCAGTACTTC. Translated: CASSLGGGETQYF.

Points on this clone: The sample holds other DNA sequences that translate to the same CDR3. The V gene is TRBV6-5, the J gene TRBJ2-2; D call uncertain. The V end lost 0 bases, the J end lost 1 base, and 6 bases lay between the germline ends. Per germline, CDR1 MNHEY and CDR2 SVGAGI. The CDR3 has 15 residues. The CDR3 DNA reads as TGTGCCAGCAGTTACTCTACGGGGAACACCGGGGAGCTGTTTTTT. Translating gives CASSYSTGNTGELFF.

This sequence joins TRBV2 and TRBJ2-5, with 10 positions matching TRBD1. This CDR3 is built from 15 residues. Unmatched junction bases numbered 5, after V lost 6 bases and J lost 1 base. Looked up from germline, CDR1 is SNHLY and CDR2 is FYNNEI. As DNA, the CDR3 is TGTGCCAGCAGCGGGACAGGGGTACGCCAAGAGACCCAGTACTTC. Protein: CASSGTGVRQETQYF.

This rearrangement joins TRBV7-6 to TRBJ2-7; D gene uncertain. V was trimmed by 3 bases and J by 0 bases, leaving 15 bases between them. The CDR3 is 16 residues long. Germline loops: CDR1 SGHVS, CDR2 FNYEAQ. CDR3 amino acids: CASSFDESRTSYEQYF. CDR3 bases: TGTGCCAGCAGCTTCGATGAGTCGAGGACCTCCTACGAGCAGTACTTC.

This chain uses TRBV5-5 with TRBJ2-1, with D hard to call. Per germline, CDR1 SGHKS and CDR2 YYEKEE (reference sequence). This CDR3 is built from 11 residues. The V end was cut by 2 bases, the J end by 9 bases, with 6 bases between. The CDR3 DNA reads TGTGCCAGCAGCTTTCTTCGTGAGCAGTTCTTC. This encodes CASSFLREQFF.

The gene calls are TRBV7-2 and TRBJ2-3; 7 bases agree with TRBD2. The trim removed 5 bases at V and 3 bases at J, leaving 8 bases unmatched. The CDR3 runs 15 residues. Germline V lookup: CDR1 SGHTA, CDR2 FQGNSA. The chain's CDR3 is CASSGRGLSTDTQYF. CDR3 nucleotides: TGTGCCAGCAGCGGAAGGGGACTATCTACAGATACGCAGTATTTT.

V usage is TRBV29-1 and J usage is TRBJ2-7; TRBD1 agrees at 8 bases. This CDR3 spans 14 amino acids. With 3 bases clipped from V and 4 bases from J, the junction kept 8 bases outside the gene matches. Germline V CDR1 and CDR2: SQVTM, ANQGSEA. Here the CDR3 reads CSVDAAGGGYEQYF. Written as DNA, the CDR3 is TGCAGCGTTGATGCCGCAGGGGGCGGGTACGAGCAGTACTTC.

V is TRBV4-1 and J is TRBJ1-1, with a possible D match to TRBD1 (6 bases). Per the germline V gene, CDR1 is MGHRA and CDR2 is YSYEKL. Trimming took off 0 bases at V and 5 bases at J, with 10 bases between the two ends. This CDR3 has 14 residues. The CDR3 reads CASSQDEGGTEAFF. In DNA, the CDR3 is TGCGCCAGCAGCCAAGATGAAGGGGGAACTGAAGCTTTCTTT.

V gene TRBV6-5 combines with J gene TRBJ2-7; 10 nucleotides line up with TRBD1. J lost 3 bases, V lost 4 bases, and 6 bases had no gene match. Germline CDR1 reads MNHEY; CDR2 reads SVGAGI. This CDR3 has 15 residues. As DNA, the CDR3 is TGTGCCAGCAGTTCGACAGGGGGCAACTACTACGAGCAGTACTTC. Protein sequence: CASSSTGGNYYEQYF.

This clone has just one count. The chain is built from TRBV6-5 and TRBJ2-1; 10 nucleotides agree with TRBD1. This CDR3 has 16 residues. The J segment lost 8 bases and the V segment lost 0 bases, leaving 7 bases of the junction unmatched. Per germline, CDR1 MNHEY and CDR2 SVGAGI. CDR3 amino acids: CASSYSTGGAGDEQFF. DNA for the CDR3: TGTGCCAGCAGTTACTCGACAGGGGGCGCGGGTGATGAGCAGTTCTTC.

The rearrangement uses TRBV11-2 and TRBJ2-1; D uncertain. The CDR3 runs to 14 residues. With 2 bases removed from V and 0 bases from J, the gap between germline ends came to 5 bases. Germline CDR1 and CDR2: SGHAT and FQNNGV. In DNA, the CDR3 is TGTGCCAGCAGCTTAATCAGCTCCTACAATGAGCAGTTCTTC. Protein product: CASSLISSYNEQFF.

The V gene is TRBV6-1, the J gene TRBJ2-7, with TRBD2 identical over 10 bases. CDR1 MNHNS and CDR2 SASEGT come from the germline V gene. After removal of 4 bases from V and 0 bases from J, the junction contained 12 bases not matched to a gene. The length of the CDR3 is 18 residues. The CDR3: CASSARTSGIFYSYEQYF. CDR3 nucleotides: TGTGCCAGCAGTGCAAGGACTAGCGGAATATTCTACTCCTACGAGCAGTACTTC.

The V call is TRBV28, the J call TRBJ2-3; 10 nucleotides agree with TRBD2. The CDR3 is 15 residues long. Per the germline V gene, CDR1 is MDHEN and CDR2 is SYDVKM. The V segment lost 5 bases and the J segment 4 bases; nucleotides outside the gene matches: 6. The chain's CDR3 is CASSRLAGISDTQYF. The CDR3 DNA reads as TGTGCCAGCAGTAGACTAGCGGGCATATCAGATACGCAGTATTTT.

This rearrangement joins TRBV5-5 to TRBJ1-2; D is unresolved. V gave up 0 bases and J gave up 3 bases, with 9 bases separating them. Germline-derived CDR1 and CDR2 are SGHKS and YYEKEE (reference sequence). The CDR3 is made up of 14 amino acids. The CDR3 region is CASSLVPGDYGYTF. In DNA form, the CDR3 reads TGTGCCAGCAGCTTGGTTCCGGGTGACTATGGCTACACCTTC.

The rearrangement links TRBV5-6 to TRBJ1-6; 7 nucleotides agree with TRBD1. From germline, CDR1 is SGHDT and CDR2 YYEEEE. V lost 4 bases to trimming and J lost 0 bases; unmatched junction nucleotides: 7. The CDR3 contains 17 residues. CDR3 sequence reads: CASSLGTVPSYNSPLHF. As DNA, the CDR3 is TGTGCCAGCAGCCTGGGGACAGTTCCCTCCTATAATTCACCCCTCCACTTT.